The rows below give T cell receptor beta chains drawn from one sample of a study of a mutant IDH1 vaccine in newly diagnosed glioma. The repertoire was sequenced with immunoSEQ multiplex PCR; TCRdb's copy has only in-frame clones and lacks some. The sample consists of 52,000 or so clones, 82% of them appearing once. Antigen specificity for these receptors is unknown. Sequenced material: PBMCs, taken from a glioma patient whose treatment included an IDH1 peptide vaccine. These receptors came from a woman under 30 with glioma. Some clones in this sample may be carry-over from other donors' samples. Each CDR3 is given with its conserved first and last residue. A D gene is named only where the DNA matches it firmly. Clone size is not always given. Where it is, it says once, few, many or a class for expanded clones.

CDR3nt: TGTGCCAGCAGTGAAACGGGACAGGTCCACGAGCAGTACTTC
CDR3aa: CASSETGQVHEQYF
j_gene: TRBJ2-7
d_gene: TRBD1
v_gene: TRBV2
abundance: once
len: 14

CDR3nt: TGCGCCAGCAGCCATGGGCCTAGCGGGGTTAGCACAGATACGCAGTATTTT
CDR3aa: CASSHGPSGVSTDTQYF
j_gene: TRBJ2-3
d_gene: TRBD2
v_gene: TRBV5-1
abundance: NA
len: 17

CDR3nt: TGTGCCAGCAGCGTGGGACTAGCGGGATCAGATACGCAGTATTTT
CDR3aa: CASSVGLAGSDTQYF
j_gene: TRBJ2-3
d_gene: TRBD2
v_gene: TRBV2
abundance: NA
len: 15

CDR3nt: TGTGCCAGCAGTGACCCAGGGGTCTATGGCTACACCTTC
CDR3aa: CASSDPGVYGYTF
j_gene: TRBJ1-2
d_gene: NA
v_gene: TRBV2
abundance: NA
len: 13

CDR3nt: TGTGCCAGCAGCGTAGGAGGGACCGGGCAGCCCCAGCATTTT
CDR3aa: CASSVGGTGQPQHF
j_gene: TRBJ1-5
d_gene: NA
v_gene: TRBV9
abundance: NA
len: 14

CDR3nt: TGTGCCAGCAGCACGACTCTCACACACTACGAGCAGTACTTC
CDR3aa: CASSTTLTHYEQYF
j_gene: TRBJ2-7
d_gene: NA
v_gene: TRBV5-4
abundance: NA
len: 14

CDR3nt: TGTGCCAGCAGCTTAACGGGACAGGGTCAAGGCTACACCTTC
CDR3aa: CASSLTGQGQGYTF
j_gene: TRBJ1-2
d_gene: TRBD1
v_gene: TRBV11-2
abundance: NA
len: 14

CDR3nt: TGTGCCAGCAGCTTGATCAGGTTGGATGGCTACACCTTC
CDR3aa: CASSLIRLDGYTF
j_gene: TRBJ1-2
d_gene: NA
v_gene: TRBV5-6
abundance: few
len: 13

CDR3nt: TGTGCCAGCAGTTTAAGGGGACAGGGCCCCCGACGAGGCTACACCTTC
CDR3aa: CASSLRGQGPRRGYTF
j_gene: TRBJ1-2
d_gene: TRBD1
v_gene: TRBV27
abundance: NA
len: 16

CDR3nt: TGTGCCAGCACCGCGGACAGAACAACTAATGAAAAACTGTTTTTT
CDR3aa: CASTADRTTNEKLFF
j_gene: TRBJ1-4
d_gene: NA
v_gene: TRBV7-9
abundance: NA
len: 15

CDR3nt: TGTGCCAGCAGCGGACAGGGTATTTACGAGCAGTACTTC
CDR3aa: CASSGQGIYEQYF
j_gene: TRBJ2-7
d_gene: TRBD1
v_gene: TRBV5-6
abundance: few
len: 13

CDR3nt: TGTGCCAGCAGGAGGGGCGGCCCTTATGGCTACACCTTC
CDR3aa: CASRRGGPYGYTF
j_gene: TRBJ1-2
d_gene: NA
v_gene: TRBV6-6
abundance: once
len: 13

CDR3nt: TGCGCCAGCAGCCAAAACAGGGGATTTTTTGAAGCTTTCTTT
CDR3aa: CASSQNRGFFEAFF
j_gene: TRBJ1-1
d_gene: TRBD1
v_gene: TRBV4-1
abundance: few
len: 14